This T cell receptor (beta chain) was retrieved from a study of blood T cell repertoires in COVID-19. CDR3 length: 16 residues. Germline V lookup: CDR1 WNHNN, CDR2 SYGVQD (reference sequence). Trimming took 0 bases from V and 2 from J; bases not matched to a gene: 5. Sequencing was performed with immunoSEQ multiplex PCR; in TCRdb, only in-frame clones are kept and a portion is missing. The data show some 230,000 clones, more than 75% seen once. The rearrangement joins TRBV10-1 to TRBJ2-5; TRBD2 matches at 8 bases. This TCR derives from a woman over 75 with COVID-19, enrolled during active disease. The sample comprised peripheral blood. In DNA, the CDR3 is TGCGCCAGCAGTGAGTCGGGGACTAGTGGACAAGAGACCCAGTACTTC. Its translation is CASSESGTSGQETQYF.